Listed below are T cell receptor beta chains from one sample, sequenced in a study of T cell responses to AZD1222 COVID-19 vaccine. Data came from immunoSEQ multiplex PCR; TCRdb stores just in-frame clones and leaves some out. The repertoire includes some 140,000 clones, 70% to 90% of them detected once, and roughly 2% sits in the top ten. The specimen comprised peripheral blood, sampled on day 0 of AZD1222 vaccination. The receptors were sampled from an adult in good health. CDR3s include the opening cysteine and the closing phenylalanine or tryptophan. The D gene is left open where the match is weak. The listing skips clone size in some rows; elsewhere it reads once, few, many or a size class.

>TRBV11-2|NA|TRBJ1-2|NA
CASRHIRAPDNYGYTF
TGTGCCAGCAGGCACATAAGGGCCCCAGATAACTATGGCTACACCTTC
>TRBV2|NA|TRBJ1-4|TRBD1
CASSGDRGQNEKLFF
TGTGCCAGCAGCGGGGACAGGGGCCAGAATGAAAAACTGTTTTTT
>TRBV28|NA|TRBJ1-4|NA
CASSLLLKATNEKLFF
TGTGCCAGCAGCCTATTACTAAAGGCAACTAATGAAAAACTGTTTTTT
>TRBV9|NA|TRBJ1-5|NA
CASSVGGDTYQPQHF
TGTGCCAGCAGCGTAGGGGGGGACACCTATCAGCCCCAGCATTTT
>TRBV7-3|NA|TRBJ1-1|NA
CASSPTGNGAEAFF
TGTGCCAGCAGCCCTACAGGGAATGGCGCTGAAGCTTTCTTT
>TRBV11-2|NA|TRBJ1-1|NA
CASSLEGHSKGLRNTEAFF
TGTGCCAGCAGCTTAGAGGGGCATTCAAAGGGATTAAGGAACACTGAAGCTTTCTTT
>TRBV29-1|NA|TRBJ1-1|TRBD1
CSVEGGTDQAFF
TGCAGCGTTGAAGGGGGGACAGATCAAGCTTTCTTT
>TRBV4-3|NA|TRBJ1-2|NA
CASSQDLRVYGYTF
TGCGCCAGCAGCCAAGATTTGAGAGTCTATGGCTACACCTTC
>TRBV7-8|NA|TRBJ1-2|TRBD1
CASSLVTGGDGYTF
TGTGCCAGCAGCTTAGTAACAGGGGGGGATGGCTACACCTTC
>TRBV5-1|NA|TRBJ1-1|NA
CASSLSRGFSTEAFF
TGCGCCAGCAGCTTGAGTCGGGGGTTCAGCACTGAAGCTTTCTTT
>TRBV7-2|NA|TRBJ2-5|NA
CASSHISETQYF
TGTGCCAGCAGCCACATCTCGGAGACCCAGTACTTC
>TRBV19|NA|TRBJ1-1|NA
CASSGRMNTEAFF
TGTGCCAGTAGCGGCAGGATGAACACTGAAGCTTTCTTT
>TRBV2|NA|TRBJ1-4|NA
CAIKGGTSTTNEKLFF
TGTGCCATCAAGGGCGGAACAAGTACAACTAATGAAAAACTGTTTTTT
>TRBV19|NA|TRBJ1-5|NA
CASSPWSGSSNQPQHF
TGTGCCAGTAGTCCGTGGTCAGGGTCTAGCAATCAGCCCCAGCATTTT
>TRBV7-9|NA|TRBJ2-1|TRBD2
CASSSRTSGRDNEQFF
TGTGCCAGCAGCTCACGGACTAGCGGGAGGGACAATGAGCAGTTCTTC
>TRBV28|NA|TRBJ1-2|NA
CASSLSPGVGYTF
TGTGCCAGCAGTTTATCCCCAGGGGTGGGCTACACCTTC
>TRBV6-5|NA|TRBJ2-7|TRBD2
CASSPGTTYEQYF
TGTGCCAGCAGCCCCGGGACTACCTACGAGCAGTACTTC
>TRBV19|NA|TRBJ2-3|NA
CASSIAWSTDTQYF
TGTGCCAGTAGTATAGCCTGGAGCACAGATACGCAGTATTTT
>TRBV19|NA|TRBJ2-6|TRBD2
CASSIDPSGRAGANVLTF
TGTGCCAGTAGTATAGATCCTAGCGGGAGGGCTGGGGCCAACGTCCTGACTTTC
>TRBV20-1|few|TRBJ1-1|NA
CSGTQGTEAFF
TGCAGTGGAACCCAGGGGACTGAAGCTTTCTTT
>TRBV9|once|TRBJ2-2|NA
CASSPEDRPAGELFF
TGTGCCAGCAGCCCCGAAGACAGGCCAGCAGGGGAGCTGTTTTTT
>TRBV11-1|NA|TRBJ2-1|NA
CASSASSYNEQFF
TGTGCCAGCAGCGCGAGCTCCTACAATGAGCAGTTCTTC
>TRBV14|NA|TRBJ2-7|NA
CASSQDLGPGGSYEQYF
TGTGCCAGCAGCCAAGATCTAGGGCCCGGCGGTTCCTACGAGCAGTACTTC
>TRBV5-1|NA|TRBJ1-4|NA
CASSLGQPGEKLFF
TGCGCCAGCAGCTTGGGACAGCCGGGTGAAAAACTGTTTTTT
>TRBV7-9|few|TRBJ1-3|NA
CASTRGSGNTIYF
TGTGCCAGCACACGGGGGTCTGGAAACACCATATATTTT
>TRBV19|NA|TRBJ1-1|NA
CASSKQQNTEAFF
TGTGCCAGTAGTAAACAGCAGAACACTGAAGCTTTCTTT
>TRBV5-5|NA|TRBJ2-7|TRBD1
CASSQTGGSSYEQYF
TGTGCCAGCAGCCAGACAGGGGGCAGCTCCTACGAGCAGTACTTC
>TRBV7-2|NA|TRBJ1-1|NA
CASSYGSKTEAFF
TGTGCCAGCAGCTACGGGTCAAAAACTGAAGCTTTCTTT
>TRBV4-2|NA|TRBJ2-2|TRBD2
CASSQRVGGGAGNTGELFF
TGTGCCAGCAGCCAACGGGTCGGCGGGGGGGCCGGGAACACCGGGGAGCTGTTTTTT
>TRBV5-1|NA|TRBJ2-5|NA
CASSLGRTVQETQYF
TGCGCCAGCAGCTTGGGCCGGACAGTACAAGAGACCCAGTACTTC
>TRBV27|NA|TRBJ1-1|NA
CASSVTGHTEAFF
TGTGCCAGCAGTGTTACGGGGCACACTGAAGCTTTCTTT
>TRBV4-1|NA|TRBJ2-7|NA
CASSPGTSPHEQYF
TGCGCCAGCAGCCCAGGGACTTCCCCTCACGAGCAGTACTTC
>TRBV20-1|NA|TRBJ1-2|NA
CSATGLDGYTF
TGCAGTGCTACTGGGCTAGATGGCTACACCTTC
>TRBV28|NA|TRBJ2-1|TRBD2
CASPRTSGSSYNEQFF
TGTGCCAGCCCTCGGACTAGCGGTAGCTCCTACAATGAGCAGTTCTTC
>TRBV4-1|few|TRBJ1-2|NA
CASSQPGVIDYGYTF
TGCGCCAGCAGCCAACCGGGAGTTATCGACTATGGCTACACCTTC
>TRBV19|NA|TRBJ1-5|TRBD1
CASRYRGMNQPQHF
TGTGCCAGTAGATACAGGGGGATGAATCAGCCCCAGCATTTT
>TRBV6-2/TRBV6-3|NA|TRBJ1-5|NA
CASSWDRLAGNQPQHF
TGTGCCAGCAGCTGGGACCGCCTGGCTGGCAATCAGCCCCAGCATTTT
>TRBV28|NA|TRBJ1-1|TRBD1
CASSGTGRLLTEAFF
TGTGCCAGCTCCGGGACAGGGAGGTTACTCACTGAAGCTTTCTTT
>TRBV7-6|NA|TRBJ2-7|TRBD2
CASSLSPPSGAPYEQYF
TGTGCCAGCAGCTTATCTCCCCCTAGCGGGGCACCCTACGAGCAGTACTTC
>TRBV6-5|once|TRBJ1-2|NA
CASSRFPDTNYGYTF
TGTGCCAGCAGTCGTTTCCCCGATACGAACTATGGCTACACCTTC
>TRBV27|NA|TRBJ1-1|NA
CASSFRVENTRAFF
TGTGCCAGCAGTTTTCGGGTTGAGAACACGCGGGCTTTCTTT
>TRBV6-5|NA|TRBJ1-2|NA
CASSYGGNYGYTF
TGTGCCAGCAGTTACGGGGGTAACTATGGCTACACCTTC
>TRBV19|NA|TRBJ2-6|TRBD2
CASSTPRTSGLTSGANVLTF
TGTGCCAGTAGTACCCCTCGGACTAGCGGACTAACCTCTGGGGCCAACGTCCTGACTTTC
>TRBV4-1|NA|TRBJ2-7|TRBD2
CASSQDRAGGSYEQYF
TGCGCCAGCAGCCAAGATCGAGCGGGGGGATCCTACGAGCAGTACTTC
>TRBV27|NA|TRBJ1-2|NA
CASSLSGQRLYGYTF
TGTGCCAGCAGTTTATCTGGGCAGCGACTATATGGCTACACCTTC